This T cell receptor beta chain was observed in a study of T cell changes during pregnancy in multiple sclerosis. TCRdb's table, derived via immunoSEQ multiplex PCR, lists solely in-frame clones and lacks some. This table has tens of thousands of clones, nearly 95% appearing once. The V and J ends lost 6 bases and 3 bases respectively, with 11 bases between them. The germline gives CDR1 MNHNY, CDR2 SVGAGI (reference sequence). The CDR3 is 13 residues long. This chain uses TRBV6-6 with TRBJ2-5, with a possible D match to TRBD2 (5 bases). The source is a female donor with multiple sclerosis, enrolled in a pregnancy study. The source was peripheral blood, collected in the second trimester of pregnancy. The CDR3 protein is CASRRALEETQYF. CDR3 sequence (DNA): TGTGCCAGCAGGCGGGCTTTAGAAGAGACCCAGTACTTC.